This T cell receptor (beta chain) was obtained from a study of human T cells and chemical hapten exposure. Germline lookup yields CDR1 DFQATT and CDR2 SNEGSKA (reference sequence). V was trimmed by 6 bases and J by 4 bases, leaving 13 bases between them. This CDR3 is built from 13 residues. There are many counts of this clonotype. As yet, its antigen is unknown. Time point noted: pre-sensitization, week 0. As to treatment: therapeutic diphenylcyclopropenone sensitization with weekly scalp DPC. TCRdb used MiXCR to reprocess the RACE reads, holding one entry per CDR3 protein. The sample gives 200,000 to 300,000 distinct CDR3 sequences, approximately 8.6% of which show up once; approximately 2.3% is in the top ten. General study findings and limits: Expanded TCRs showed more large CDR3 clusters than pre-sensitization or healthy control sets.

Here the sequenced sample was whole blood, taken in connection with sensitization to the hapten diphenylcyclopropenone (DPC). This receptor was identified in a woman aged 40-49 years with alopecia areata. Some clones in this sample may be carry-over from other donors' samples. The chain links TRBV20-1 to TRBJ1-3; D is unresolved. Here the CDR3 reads CSARTGIGNTIYF. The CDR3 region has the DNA TGCAGTGCCCGAACGGGGATCGGAAACACCATATATTTT.